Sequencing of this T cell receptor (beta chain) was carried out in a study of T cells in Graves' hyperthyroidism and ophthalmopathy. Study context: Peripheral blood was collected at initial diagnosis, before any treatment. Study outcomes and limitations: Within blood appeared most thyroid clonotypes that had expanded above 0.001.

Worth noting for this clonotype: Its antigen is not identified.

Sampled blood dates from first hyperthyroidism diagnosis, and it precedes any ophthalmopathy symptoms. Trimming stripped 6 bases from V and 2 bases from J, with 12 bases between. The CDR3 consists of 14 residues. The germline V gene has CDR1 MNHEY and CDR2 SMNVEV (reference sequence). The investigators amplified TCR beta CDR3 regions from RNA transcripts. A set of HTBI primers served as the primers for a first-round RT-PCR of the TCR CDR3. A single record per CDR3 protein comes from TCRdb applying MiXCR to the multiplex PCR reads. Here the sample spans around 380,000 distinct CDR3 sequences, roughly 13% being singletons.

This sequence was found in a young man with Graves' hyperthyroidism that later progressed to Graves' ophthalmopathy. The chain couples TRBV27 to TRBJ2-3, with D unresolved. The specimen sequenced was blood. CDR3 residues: CASRQLGFTDTQYF. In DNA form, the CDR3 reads TGTGCCAGCAGACAGTTGGGGTTCACAGATACGCAGTATTTT.